This T cell receptor beta chain was sequenced during a study of control samples from healthy donors and cancer patients. Germline V gene lookup returns CDR1 LNHNV and CDR2 YYDKDF (reference sequence). The J segment lost 8 bases and the V segment lost 1 base, leaving 6 bases of the junction unmatched. There are 15 residues in the CDR3. TCRdb's table, derived via immunoSEQ multiplex PCR, lists solely in-frame clones and lacks some. Among some 150,000 clones, around 95% were seen once, and the ten largest hold about 4%. Specimen: blood. This receptor was taken from a woman aged 55-70 years in good health. The gene calls are TRBV15 and TRBJ1-4, with 8 nucleotides matching TRBD1. The CDR3 protein is CATSRVTGVREKLFF. Written as DNA, the CDR3 is TGTGCCACCAGCAGAGTGACAGGGGTCCGAGAAAAACTGTTTTTT. The variable domain in full, with the rest retrieved from reference TRBV15 and TRBJ1-4, is DAMVIQNPRYQVTQFGKPVTLSCSQTLNHNVMYWYQQKSSQAPKLLFHYYDKDFNNEADTPDNFQSRRPNTSFCFLDIRSPGLGDTAMYLCATSRVTGVREKLFFGSGTQLSVL.